Detailed here is one TCR beta chain. The same CDR3 arises from other DNA sequences in this sample as well. The data stem from a study of blood T cell repertoires in COVID-19. The assay was immunoSEQ multiplex PCR, and TCRdb's table has in-frame clones only and misses some. The repertoire holds about 58,000 clones, with roughly 80% as singletons. The V gene's germline CDR1 is KGHSH and CDR2 LQKENI. The CDR3 is made up of 13 amino acids. V was trimmed by 4 bases and J by 1 base, leaving 7 bases between them. The chain combines TRBV18 with TRBJ1-1; perhaps TRBD1 as D (5 bases). This TCR was sampled from a man older than 75 with COVID-19, enrolled during active disease. The source material was peripheral blood. The CDR3 loop is CASSLQGNTEAFF. The CDR3 DNA reads TGTGCCAGCTCACTCCAGGGGAACACTGAAGCTTTCTTT.